These T cell receptor beta chains were read from a single sample in a study of T cells in Graves' hyperthyroidism and ophthalmopathy. In TCRdb, the multiplex PCR reads were re-called with MiXCR into one record per CDR3 protein. The sample contains approximately 600,000 distinct CDR3 sequences, around 20% of which appear only once. The material sequenced was blood. These receptors were collected from a man aged 30 to 39 with Graves' ophthalmopathy. CDR3s include the opening cysteine and the closing phenylalanine or tryptophan. The D gene is left open where the match is weak. The size of a clone is reported for some rows only, either as once, few or many, or as a class for expanded clones.

clone_size cdr3_length d_call j_call v_call cdr3_aa cdr3_nt
few 15 . TRBJ2-7 TRBV6-1 CASKLTETNSYEQYF TGTGCCAGCAAGCTAACGGAGACTAACTCCTACGAGCAGTACTTC
. 16 . TRBJ1-4 TRBV6-9 CASSYGQASSDEKLFF TGTGCCAGCAGTTACGGGCAGGCCAGTTCTGATGAAAAACTGTTTTTT
few 14 . TRBJ2-7 TRBV20-1 CSARDRPAAPEQYF TGCAGTGCTAGAGATCGGCCGGCCGCCCCCGAGCAGTACTTC
many 16 . TRBJ2-1 TRBV12-3/TRBV12-4 CASSGAWEDPYNEQFF TGTGCCAGCAGCGGTGCGTGGGAGGACCCCTACAATGAGCAGTTCTTC
. 15 TRBD1 TRBJ2-1 TRBV6-1 CASSGQGAGNNEQFF TGTGCCAGCAGCGGACAGGGGGCGGGTAACAATGAGCAGTTCTTC
few 17 TRBD1 TRBJ1-5 TRBV15 CATSAPGQGMSNQPQHF TGTGCCACCAGTGCTCCGGGACAGGGGATGAGCAATCAGCCCCAGCATTTT
many 15 TRBD1 TRBJ2-7 TRBV6-1 CASSADRGLSYEQYF TGTGCCAGCAGTGCTGACAGGGGGCTTTCCTACGAGCAGTACTTC
. 15 . TRBJ2-2 TRBV30 CAWNGDFANTGELFF TGTGCCTGGAATGGGGATTTCGCGAACACCGGGGAGCTGTTTTTT
. 12 TRBD2 TRBJ2-7 TRBV20-1 CATKGGPHEQYF TGCGCTACGAAGGGAGGGCCCCACGAGCAGTACTTC
many 14 . TRBJ1-1 TRBV5-1 CASSLGQSNTEAFF TGCGCCAGCAGCTTGGGACAGTCGAACACTGAAGCTTTCTTT
. 14 . TRBJ1-2 TRBV9 CASSVGGGDYGYTF TGTGCCAGCAGCGTAGGGGGGGGTGACTATGGCTACACCTTC
. 14 . TRBJ2-1 TRBV6-1 CASSWSPGGNEQFF TGTGCCAGCAGTTGGAGTCCCGGAGGGAATGAGCAGTTCTTC
few 13 TRBD1 TRBJ1-1 TRBV12-5 CASAPTGGTEAFF TGTGCTAGTGCCCCAACAGGGGGAACTGAAGCTTTCTTT
. 17 TRBD1 TRBJ2-2 TRBV18 CASSPPRDRAMAGELFF TGTGCCAGCTCACCACCGAGGGACAGGGCAATGGCCGGGGAGCTGTTTTTT
few 16 TRBD2 TRBJ2-3 TRBV18 CASSLATSGSTDTQYF TGTGCCAGCTCCCTGGCAACTAGCGGGAGTACAGATACGCAGTATTTT
many 15 . TRBJ1-4 TRBV20-1 CSARPDSQNDEKLFF TGCAGTGCTAGACCCGACAGCCAAAACGATGAAAAACTGTTTTTT
. 16 . TRBJ2-7 TRBV11-1 CASSLSGWQGAYEQYF TGTGCCAGCAGCTTAAGCGGGTGGCAGGGGGCCTACGAGCAGTACTTC
few 16 . TRBJ2-7 TRBV3-1 CASSQDTTTGFYEQYF TGTGCCAGCAGCCAAGATACGACAACTGGATTCTACGAGCAGTACTTC
. 15 TRBD1 TRBJ2-7 TRBV14 CASSHRQGDSYEQYF TGTGCCAGCAGCCACCGACAGGGCGACTCCTACGAGCAGTACTTC
. 14 . TRBJ2-3 TRBV9 CASSVAKQTDTQYF TGTGCCAGCAGCGTAGCTAAGCAGACAGATACGCAGTATTTT
many 15 . TRBJ1-1 TRBV5-1 CASREGAGTPAEAFF TGCGCCAGCAGAGAAGGAGCCGGGACACCGGCTGAAGCTTTCTTT